This TCR beta chain came from a study of naive and memory T cell subsets. As for this clonotype: Mismatch with germline at one junction end may stem from a read error.

Treatment given: skin biopsy from PPD injection site in Mantoux-positive individual. A UMI-containing oligonucleotide was joined by 3' ligation to the TCR cDNA template. Reverse transcription used DNase-treated unsorted total RNA, aiming for roughly 1 to 1,100 ng. Amplification of ligated cDNA took four PCR rounds with SP2 and nested alpha and beta constant primers. A single record per CDR3 protein comes from TCRdb applying MiXCR to the UMI-ligation and nested PCR reads. The table includes around 14,000 distinct CDR3 sequences, about 5% detected once. The sequence was obtained from an adult in good health. Sequenced material: skin, taken from a tuberculin skin test site.

The CDR3 DNA reads TGTGCCGGCAGTTGGACAGGGTTCAATCAGGCCCAGCATTTT. It yields the protein CAGSWTGFNQAQHF. V gene TRBV6-2 or TRBV6-3 combines with J gene TRBJ1-5; TRBD1 matches 8 bases. CDR1 is MNHEY and CDR2 is SVGEGT in the germline V gene. The CDR3 runs 14 residues.